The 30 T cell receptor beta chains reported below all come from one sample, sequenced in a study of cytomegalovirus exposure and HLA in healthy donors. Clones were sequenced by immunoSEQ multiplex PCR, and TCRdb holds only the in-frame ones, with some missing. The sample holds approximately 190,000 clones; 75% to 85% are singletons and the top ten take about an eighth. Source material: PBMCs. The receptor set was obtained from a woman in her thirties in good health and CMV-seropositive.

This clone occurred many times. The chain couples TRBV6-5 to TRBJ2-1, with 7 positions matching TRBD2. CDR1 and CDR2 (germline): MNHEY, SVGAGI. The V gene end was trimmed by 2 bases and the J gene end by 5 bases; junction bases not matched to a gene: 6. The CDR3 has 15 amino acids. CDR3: CASSYGLELNNEQFF. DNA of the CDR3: TGTGCCAGCAGTTACGGACTAGAGCTCAACAATGAGCAGTTCTTC.

The CDR3 reads CASSEWMEGPNTEAFF. Here the CDR3 DNA reads TGTGCCAGCAGTGAGTGGATGGAGGGCCCCAACACTGAAGCTTTCTTT. The rearrangement joins TRBV6-1 to TRBJ1-1; D is uncertain. There are 16 residues in the CDR3. Trimming pared 3 bases from V and 2 bases from J, leaving 16 bases between. CDR1 is MNHNS, CDR2 SASEGT, per germline.

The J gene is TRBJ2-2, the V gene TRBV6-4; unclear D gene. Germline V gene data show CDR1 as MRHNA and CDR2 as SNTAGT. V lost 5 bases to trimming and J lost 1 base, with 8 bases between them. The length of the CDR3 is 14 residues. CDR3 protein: CASSLEKNTGELFF. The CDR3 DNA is TGTGCCAGCAGTCTTGAGAAGAACACCGGGGAGCTGTTTTTT.

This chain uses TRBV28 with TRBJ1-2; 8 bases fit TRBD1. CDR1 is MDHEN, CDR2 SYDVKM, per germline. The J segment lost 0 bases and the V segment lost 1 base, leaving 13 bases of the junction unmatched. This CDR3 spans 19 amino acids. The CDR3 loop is CASSLYLQGEVGSNYGYTF. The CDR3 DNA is TGTGCCAGCAGTTTATATTTACAGGGGGAAGTGGGATCTAACTATGGCTACACCTTC.

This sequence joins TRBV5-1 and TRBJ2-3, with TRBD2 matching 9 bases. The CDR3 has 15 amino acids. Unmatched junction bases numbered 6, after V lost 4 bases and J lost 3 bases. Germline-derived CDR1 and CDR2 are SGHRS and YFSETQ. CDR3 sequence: CASSPTGLATDTQYF. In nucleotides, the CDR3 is TGCGCCAGCAGCCCAACGGGACTAGCAACAGATACGCAGTATTTT.

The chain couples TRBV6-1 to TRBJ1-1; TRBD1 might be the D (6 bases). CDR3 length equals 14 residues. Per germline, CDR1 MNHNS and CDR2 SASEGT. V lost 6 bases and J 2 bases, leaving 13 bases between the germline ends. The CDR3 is CASRKLQGNTEAFF. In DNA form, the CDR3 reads TGTGCCAGCAGGAAACTACAGGGCAACACTGAAGCTTTCTTT.

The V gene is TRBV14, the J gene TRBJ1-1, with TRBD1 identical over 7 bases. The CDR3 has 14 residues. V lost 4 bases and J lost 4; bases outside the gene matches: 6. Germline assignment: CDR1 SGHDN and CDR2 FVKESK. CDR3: CASSRGTVGTEAFF. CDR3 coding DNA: TGTGCCAGCAGCCGGGGGACAGTGGGCACTGAAGCTTTCTTT. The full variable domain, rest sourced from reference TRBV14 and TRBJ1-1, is EAGVTQFPSHSVIEKGQTVTLRCDPISGHDNLYWYRRVMGKEIKFLLHFVKESKQDESGMPNNRFLAERTGGTYSTLKVQPAELEDSGVYFCASSRGTVGTEAFFGQGTRLTVV.

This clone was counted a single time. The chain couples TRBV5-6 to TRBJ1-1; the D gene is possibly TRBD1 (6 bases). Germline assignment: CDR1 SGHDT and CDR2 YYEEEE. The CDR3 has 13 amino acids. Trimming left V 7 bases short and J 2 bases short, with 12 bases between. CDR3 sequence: CASGNRVNTEAFF. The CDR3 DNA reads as TGTGCCAGCGGTAACAGGGTTAACACTGAAGCTTTCTTT. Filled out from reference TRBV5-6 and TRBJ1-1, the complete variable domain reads DAGVTQSPTHLIKTRGQQVTLRCSPKSGHDTVSWYQQALGQGPQFIFQYYEEEERQRGNFPDRFSGHQFPNYSSELNVNALLLGDSALYLCASGNRVNTEAFFGQGTRLTVV.

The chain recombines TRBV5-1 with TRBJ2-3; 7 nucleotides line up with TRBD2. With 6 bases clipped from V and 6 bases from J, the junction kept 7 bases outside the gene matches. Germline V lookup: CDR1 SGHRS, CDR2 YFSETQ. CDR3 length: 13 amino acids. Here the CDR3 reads CASKDGDYDTQYF. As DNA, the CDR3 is TGCGCCAGCAAGGACGGGGACTACGATACGCAGTATTTT.

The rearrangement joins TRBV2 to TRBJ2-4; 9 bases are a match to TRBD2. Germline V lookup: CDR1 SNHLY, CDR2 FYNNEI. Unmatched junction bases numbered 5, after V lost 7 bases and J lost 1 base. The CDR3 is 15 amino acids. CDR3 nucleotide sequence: TGTGCCAGCATGCGGGAGGGCCCGGCCAAAAACATTCAGTACTTC. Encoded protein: CASMREGPAKNIQYF.

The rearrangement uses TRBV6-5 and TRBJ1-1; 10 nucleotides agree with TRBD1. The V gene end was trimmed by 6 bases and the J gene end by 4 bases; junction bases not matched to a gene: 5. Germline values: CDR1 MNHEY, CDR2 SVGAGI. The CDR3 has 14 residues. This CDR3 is CASRLGTGVTEAFF. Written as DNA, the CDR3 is TGTGCCAGCAGGCTTGGGACAGGGGTCACTGAAGCTTTCTTT.

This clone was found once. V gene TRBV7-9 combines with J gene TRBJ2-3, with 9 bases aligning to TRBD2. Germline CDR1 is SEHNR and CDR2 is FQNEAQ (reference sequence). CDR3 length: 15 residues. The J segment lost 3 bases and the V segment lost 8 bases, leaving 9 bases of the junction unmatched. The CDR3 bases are TGTGCCAGCGGGTCTCTAGCGGGACAAACAGATACGCAGTATTTT. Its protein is CASGSLAGQTDTQYF.

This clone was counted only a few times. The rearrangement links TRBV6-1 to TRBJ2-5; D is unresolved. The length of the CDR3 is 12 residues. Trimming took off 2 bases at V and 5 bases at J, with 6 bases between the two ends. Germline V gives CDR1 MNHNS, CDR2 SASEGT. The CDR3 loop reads CASSESMETQYF. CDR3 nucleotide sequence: TGTGCCAGCAGTGAATCCATGGAGACCCAGTACTTC.

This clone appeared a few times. The CDR3 coding sequence is TGTGCCTGGAGTGTACGTTGGACAGGAGAGATCTACGAGCAGTACTTC. The encoded protein is CAWSVRWTGEIYEQYF. This sequence joins TRBV30 and TRBJ2-7, with 7 bases identical to TRBD1. V was clipped by 0 bases and J by 3 bases; unmatched bases: 11. The CDR3 length is 16 residues. CDR1 is GTSNPN, CDR2 SVGIG, per germline (reference sequence). Together with reference TRBV30 and TRBJ2-7, the CDR3 gives the full variable domain: SQTIHQWPATLVQPVGSPLSLECTVEGTSNPNLYWYRQAAGRGLQLLFYSVGIGQISSEVPQNLSASRPQDRQFILSSKKLLLSDSGFYLCAWSVRWTGEIYEQYFGPGTRLTVT.

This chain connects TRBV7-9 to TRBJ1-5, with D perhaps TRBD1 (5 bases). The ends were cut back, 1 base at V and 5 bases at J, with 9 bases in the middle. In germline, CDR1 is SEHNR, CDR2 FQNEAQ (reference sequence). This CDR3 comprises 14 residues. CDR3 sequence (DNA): TGTGCCAGCAGCTTAGTACAGGAAGATCAGCCCCAGCATTTT. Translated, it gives CASSLVQEDQPQHF.

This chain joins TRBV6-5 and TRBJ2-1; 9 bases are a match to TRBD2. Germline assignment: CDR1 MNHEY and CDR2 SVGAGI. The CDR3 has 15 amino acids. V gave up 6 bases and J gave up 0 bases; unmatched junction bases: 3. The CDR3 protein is CASRGSGGSYNEQFF. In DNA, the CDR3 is TGTGCCAGCAGGGGTAGCGGGGGCTCCTACAATGAGCAGTTCTTC.

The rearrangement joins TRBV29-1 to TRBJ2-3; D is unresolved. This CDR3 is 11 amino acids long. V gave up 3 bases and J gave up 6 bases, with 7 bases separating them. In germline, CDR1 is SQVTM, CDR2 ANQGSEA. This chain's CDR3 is CSVELGDTQYF. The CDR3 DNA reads TGCAGCGTTGAGCTCGGGGATACGCAGTATTTT.

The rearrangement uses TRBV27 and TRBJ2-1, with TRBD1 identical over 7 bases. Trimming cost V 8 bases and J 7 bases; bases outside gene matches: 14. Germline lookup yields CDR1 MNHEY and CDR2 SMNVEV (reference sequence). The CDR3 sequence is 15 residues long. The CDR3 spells CASGGWDRLKNEQFF. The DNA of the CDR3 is TGTGCCAGCGGAGGCTGGGACAGACTGAAGAATGAGCAGTTCTTC.

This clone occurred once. CDR3 in DNA: TGCGCCAGCAGGCCTTCGAAGGACAGGGGCGGCGAGCAGTACTTC. It encodes CASRPSKDRGGEQYF. This chain links TRBV5-1 with TRBJ2-7, with 9 bases lining up with TRBD1. The CDR3 is 15 amino acids. Germline CDR1 reads SGHRS; CDR2 reads YFSETQ. The trim removed 5 bases at V and 6 bases at J, leaving 12 bases unmatched.

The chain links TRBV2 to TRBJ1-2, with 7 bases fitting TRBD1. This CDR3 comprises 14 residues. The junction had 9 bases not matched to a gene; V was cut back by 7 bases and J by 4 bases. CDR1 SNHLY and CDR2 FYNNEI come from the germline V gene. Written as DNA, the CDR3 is TGTGCCAGCACCATCCGACAGGGAAGCTATGGCTACACCTTC. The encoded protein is CASTIRQGSYGYTF.

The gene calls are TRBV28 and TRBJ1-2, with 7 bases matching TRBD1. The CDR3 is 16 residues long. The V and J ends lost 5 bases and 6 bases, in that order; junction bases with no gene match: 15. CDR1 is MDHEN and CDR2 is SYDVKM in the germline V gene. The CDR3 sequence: CASSTRRQGVVNGYTF. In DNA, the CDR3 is TGTGCCAGCAGTACAAGACGACAGGGTGTTGTGAATGGCTACACCTTC.

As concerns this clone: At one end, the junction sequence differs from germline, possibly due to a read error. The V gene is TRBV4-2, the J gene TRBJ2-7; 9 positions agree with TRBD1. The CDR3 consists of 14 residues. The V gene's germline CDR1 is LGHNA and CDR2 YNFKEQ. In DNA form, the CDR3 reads TGTGCCAGCAGCCCTGGGACAGGGTCCTCCGAGCAGTACTTC. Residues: CASSPGTGSSEQYF.

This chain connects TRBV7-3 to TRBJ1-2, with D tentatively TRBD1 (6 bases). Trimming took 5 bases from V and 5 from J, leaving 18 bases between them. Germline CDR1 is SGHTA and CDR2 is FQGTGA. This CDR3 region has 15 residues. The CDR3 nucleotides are TGTGCCAGCAGCCTCCACCCCGGGGGGGCGTATGGCTACACCTTC. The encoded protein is CASSLHPGGAYGYTF.

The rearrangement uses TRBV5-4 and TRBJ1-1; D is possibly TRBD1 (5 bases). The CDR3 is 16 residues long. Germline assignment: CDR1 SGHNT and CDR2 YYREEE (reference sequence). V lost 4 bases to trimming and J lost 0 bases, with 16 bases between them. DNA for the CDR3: TGTGCCAGCAGCCCCCCTGAGGACATCCTGAACACTGAAGCTTTCTTT. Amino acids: CASSPPEDILNTEAFF.

The CDR3 nucleotides are TGTGCCACCAGCGCCGGTGGACAGGTCAATGAGCAGTTCTTC. Amino acids: CATSAGGQVNEQFF. The genes are TRBV15 and TRBJ2-1; 7 positions agree with TRBD1. Germline trimming cut 5 bases from V and 6 bases from J; bases unmatched to any gene: 7. Germline V gene sequence: CDR1 LNHNV, CDR2 YYDKDF (reference sequence). This CDR3 spans 14 amino acids.

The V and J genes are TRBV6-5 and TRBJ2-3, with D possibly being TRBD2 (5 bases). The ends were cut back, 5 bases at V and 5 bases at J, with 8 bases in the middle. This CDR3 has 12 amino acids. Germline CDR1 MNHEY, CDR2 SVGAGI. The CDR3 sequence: CASSTAGDTQYF. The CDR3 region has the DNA TGTGCCAGCAGTACCGCGGGAGATACGCAGTATTTT.

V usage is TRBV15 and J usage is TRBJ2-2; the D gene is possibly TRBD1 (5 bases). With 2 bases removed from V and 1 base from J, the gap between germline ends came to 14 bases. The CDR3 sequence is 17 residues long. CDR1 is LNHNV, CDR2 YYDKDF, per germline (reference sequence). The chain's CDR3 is CATSRLYDRLNTGELFF. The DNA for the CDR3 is TGTGCCACCAGCAGACTATACGACAGACTGAACACCGGGGAGCTGTTTTTT.

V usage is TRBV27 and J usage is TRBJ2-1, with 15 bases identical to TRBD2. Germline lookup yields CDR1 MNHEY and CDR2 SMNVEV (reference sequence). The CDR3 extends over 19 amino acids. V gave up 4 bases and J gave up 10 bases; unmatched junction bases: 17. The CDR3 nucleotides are TGTGCCAGCAGTTACCGGACTAGCGGGAGGGCCAATCAGAATTGGGAGCAGTTCTTC. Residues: CASSYRTSGRANQNWEQFF.

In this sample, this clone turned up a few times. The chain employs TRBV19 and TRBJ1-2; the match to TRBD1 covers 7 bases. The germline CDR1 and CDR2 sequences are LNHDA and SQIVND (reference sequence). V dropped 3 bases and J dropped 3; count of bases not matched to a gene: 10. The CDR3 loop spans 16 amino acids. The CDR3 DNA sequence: TGTGCCAGTAGTATTCGAGACAGGGTGTTGGACTATGGCTACACCTTC. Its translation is CASSIRDRVLDYGYTF.

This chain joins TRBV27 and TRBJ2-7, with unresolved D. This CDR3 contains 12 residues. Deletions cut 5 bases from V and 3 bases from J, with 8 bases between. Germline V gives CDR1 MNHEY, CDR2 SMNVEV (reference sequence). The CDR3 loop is CASSTNHYEQYF. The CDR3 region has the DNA TGTGCCAGCAGTACAAACCACTACGAGCAGTACTTC.